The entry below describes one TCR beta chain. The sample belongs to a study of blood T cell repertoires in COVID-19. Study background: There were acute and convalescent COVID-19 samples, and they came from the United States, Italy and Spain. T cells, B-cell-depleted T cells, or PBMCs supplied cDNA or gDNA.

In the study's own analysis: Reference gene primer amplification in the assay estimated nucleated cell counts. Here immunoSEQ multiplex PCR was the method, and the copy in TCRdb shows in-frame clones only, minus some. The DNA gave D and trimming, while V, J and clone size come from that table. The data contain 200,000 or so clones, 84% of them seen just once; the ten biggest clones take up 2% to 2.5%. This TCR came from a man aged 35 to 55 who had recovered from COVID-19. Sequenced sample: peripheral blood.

CDR3 DNA: TGTGCCAGCAGCCTCGCCGGGACTAGTGGGGGTGAGCAGTTCTTC. Translated, it gives CASSLAGTSGGEQFF. V gene TRBV5-4 combines with J gene TRBJ2-1; 8 bases are shared with TRBD2. CDR3 length: 15 residues. V lost 4 bases, J lost 9 bases, and 12 bases stayed unmatched. In germline, CDR1 is SGHNT, CDR2 YYREEE (reference sequence).